This section outlines one T cell receptor (beta chain) sequence together with its context. This sample is part of a study of blood T cell repertoires in COVID-19. Study background: Samples of COVID-19 (acute and convalescent) were obtained from the United States, Italy and Spain.

In the authors' workflow: Amplification with reference gene primers provided the estimates of nucleated cell counts. This table comes from immunoSEQ multiplex PCR, and its TCRdb copy is limited to in-frame clones, with some not included. That table is the source of V, J and clone size, and D and trimming were worked out from the DNA. The table lists approximately 210,000 clones, just under 85% of them singletons. Sequencing was performed on peripheral blood. This clonotype was obtained from a woman aged 45-59 years with active or convalescent COVID-19.

As DNA, the CDR3 is TGTGCCAGCAGGCCCCCAGGGGTCGGGAATCAGCCCCAGCATTTT. It specifies CASRPPGVGNQPQHF. The chain links TRBV28 to TRBJ1-5, with D maybe TRBD1 (6 bases). The germline V gene has CDR1 MDHEN and CDR2 SYDVKM. Trimming took off 6 bases at V and 4 bases at J, with 16 bases between the two ends. This CDR3 has 15 amino acids.